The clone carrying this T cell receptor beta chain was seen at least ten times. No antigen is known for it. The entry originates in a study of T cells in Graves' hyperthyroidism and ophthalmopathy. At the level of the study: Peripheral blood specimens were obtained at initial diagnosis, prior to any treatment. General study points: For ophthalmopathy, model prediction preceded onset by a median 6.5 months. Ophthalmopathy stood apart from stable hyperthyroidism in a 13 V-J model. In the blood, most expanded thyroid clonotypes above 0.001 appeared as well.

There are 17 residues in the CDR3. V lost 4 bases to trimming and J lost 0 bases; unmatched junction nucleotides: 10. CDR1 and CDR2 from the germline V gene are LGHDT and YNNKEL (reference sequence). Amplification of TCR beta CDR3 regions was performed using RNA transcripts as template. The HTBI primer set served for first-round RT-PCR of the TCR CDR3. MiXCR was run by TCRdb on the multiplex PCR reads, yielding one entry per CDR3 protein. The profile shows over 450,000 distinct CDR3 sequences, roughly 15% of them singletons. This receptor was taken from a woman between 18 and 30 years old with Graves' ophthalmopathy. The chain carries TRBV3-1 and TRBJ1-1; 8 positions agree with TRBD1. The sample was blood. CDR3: CASSPQTGGTMNTEAFF. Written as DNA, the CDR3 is TGTGCCAGCAGCCCGCAAACAGGGGGAACTATGAACACTGAAGCTTTCTTT.